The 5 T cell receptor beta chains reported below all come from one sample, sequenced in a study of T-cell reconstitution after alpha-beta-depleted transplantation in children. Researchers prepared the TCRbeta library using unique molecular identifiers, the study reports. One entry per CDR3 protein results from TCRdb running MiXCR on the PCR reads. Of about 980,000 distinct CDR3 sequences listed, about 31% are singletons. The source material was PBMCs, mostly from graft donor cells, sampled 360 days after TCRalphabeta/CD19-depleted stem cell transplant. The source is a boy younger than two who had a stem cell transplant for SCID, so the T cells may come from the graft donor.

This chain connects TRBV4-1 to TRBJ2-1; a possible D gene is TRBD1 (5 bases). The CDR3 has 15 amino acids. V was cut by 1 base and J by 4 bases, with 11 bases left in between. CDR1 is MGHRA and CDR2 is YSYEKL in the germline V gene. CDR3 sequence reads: CASSQGTGRYNEQFF. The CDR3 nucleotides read TGCGCCAGCAGCCAAGGAACAGGACGGTACAATGAGCAGTTCTTC.

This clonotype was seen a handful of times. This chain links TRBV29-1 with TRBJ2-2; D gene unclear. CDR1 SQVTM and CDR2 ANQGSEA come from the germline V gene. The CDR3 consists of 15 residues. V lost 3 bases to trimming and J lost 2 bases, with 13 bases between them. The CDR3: CSVEKGGRNTGELFF. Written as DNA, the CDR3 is TGCAGCGTTGAGAAGGGTGGTCGAAACACCGGGGAGCTGTTTTTT.

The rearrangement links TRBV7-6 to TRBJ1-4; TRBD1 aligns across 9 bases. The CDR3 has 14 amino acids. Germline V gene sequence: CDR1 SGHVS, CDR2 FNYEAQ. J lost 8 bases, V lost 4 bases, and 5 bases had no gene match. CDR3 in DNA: TGTGCCAGCAGCTCCCCGGACAGGGGAGAAAAACTGTTTTTT. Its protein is CASSSPDRGEKLFF. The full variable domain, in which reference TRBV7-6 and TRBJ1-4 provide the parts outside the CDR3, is GAGVSQSPRYKVTKRGQDVALRCDPISGHVSLYWYRQALGQGPEFLTYFNYEAQQDKSGLPNDRFSAERPEGSISTLTIQRTEQRDSAMYRCASSSPDRGEKLFFGSGTQLSVL.

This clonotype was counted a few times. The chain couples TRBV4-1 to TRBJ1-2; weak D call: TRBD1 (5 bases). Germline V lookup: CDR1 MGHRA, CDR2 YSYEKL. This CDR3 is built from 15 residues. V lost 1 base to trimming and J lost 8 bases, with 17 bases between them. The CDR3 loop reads CASSQVVGGTVGYTF. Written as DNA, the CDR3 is TGCGCCAGCAGCCAAGTCGTGGGGGGTACTGTCGGCTACACCTTC.

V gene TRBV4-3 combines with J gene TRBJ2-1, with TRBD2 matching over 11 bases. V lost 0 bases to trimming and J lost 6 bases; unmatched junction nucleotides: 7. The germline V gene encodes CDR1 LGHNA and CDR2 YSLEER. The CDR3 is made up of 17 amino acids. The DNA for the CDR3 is TGCGCCAGCAGCCAAGATCCAGGACTAGCGGGTGTCAATGAGCAGTTCTTC. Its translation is CASSQDPGLAGVNEQFF.